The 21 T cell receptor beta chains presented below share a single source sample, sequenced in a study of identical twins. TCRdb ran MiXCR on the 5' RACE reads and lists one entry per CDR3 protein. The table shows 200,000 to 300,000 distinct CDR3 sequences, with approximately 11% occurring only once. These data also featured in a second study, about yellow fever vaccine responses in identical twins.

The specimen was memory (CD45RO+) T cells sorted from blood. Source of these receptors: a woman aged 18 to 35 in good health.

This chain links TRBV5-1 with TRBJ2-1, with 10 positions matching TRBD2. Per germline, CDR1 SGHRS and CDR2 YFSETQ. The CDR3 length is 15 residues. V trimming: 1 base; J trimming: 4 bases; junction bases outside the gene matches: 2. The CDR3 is CASSLSGGAYNEQFF. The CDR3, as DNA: TGCGCCAGCAGCTTGAGCGGGGGGGCGTACAATGAGCAGTTCTTC.

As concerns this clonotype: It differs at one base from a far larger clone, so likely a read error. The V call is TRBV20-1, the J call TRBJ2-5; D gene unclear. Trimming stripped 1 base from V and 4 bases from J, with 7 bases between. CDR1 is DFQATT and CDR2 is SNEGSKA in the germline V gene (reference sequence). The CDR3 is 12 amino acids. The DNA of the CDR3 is TGCAGTGCTAGAGCGGTGGGAGAGACCCAGTACTTC. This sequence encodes CSARAVGETQYF.

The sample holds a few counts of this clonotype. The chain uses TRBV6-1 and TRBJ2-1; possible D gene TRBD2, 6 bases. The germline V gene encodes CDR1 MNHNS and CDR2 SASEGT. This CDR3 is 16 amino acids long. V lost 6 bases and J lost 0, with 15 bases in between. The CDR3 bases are TGTGCCAGCAGCGGGAGAGCGGCTATCTCCTACAATGAGCAGTTCTTC. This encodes CASSGRAAISYNEQFF.

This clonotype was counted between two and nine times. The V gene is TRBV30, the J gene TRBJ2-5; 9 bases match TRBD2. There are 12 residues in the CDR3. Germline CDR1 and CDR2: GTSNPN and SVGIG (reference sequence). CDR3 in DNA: TGTTCGTGGACTAGCGCAGCGGAGACCCAGTACTTC. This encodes CSWTSAAETQYF.

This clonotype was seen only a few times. DNA for the CDR3: TGTGCCAGCAGCAAGGGGTTTGGCACTGAAGCTTTCTTT. Its protein is CASSKGFGTEAFF. The chain employs TRBV6-4 and TRBJ1-1, with D possibly being TRBD1 (5 bases). The CDR3 runs 13 residues. Germline assignment: CDR1 MRHNA and CDR2 SNTAGT. The V end was cut by 6 bases, the J end by 4 bases, with 12 bases between.

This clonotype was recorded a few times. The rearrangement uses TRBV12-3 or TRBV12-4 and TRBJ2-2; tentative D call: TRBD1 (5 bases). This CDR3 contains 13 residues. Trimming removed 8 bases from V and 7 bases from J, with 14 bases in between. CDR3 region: CASQGISHGELFF. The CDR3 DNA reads TGTGCCAGCCAGGGCATCTCTCACGGGGAGCTGTTTTTT.

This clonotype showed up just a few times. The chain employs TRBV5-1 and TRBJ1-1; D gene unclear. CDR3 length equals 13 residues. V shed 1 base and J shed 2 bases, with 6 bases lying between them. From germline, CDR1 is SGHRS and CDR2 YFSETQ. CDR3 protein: CASSLNLNTEAFF. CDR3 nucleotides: TGCGCCAGCAGCTTGAACCTCAACACTGAAGCTTTCTTT.

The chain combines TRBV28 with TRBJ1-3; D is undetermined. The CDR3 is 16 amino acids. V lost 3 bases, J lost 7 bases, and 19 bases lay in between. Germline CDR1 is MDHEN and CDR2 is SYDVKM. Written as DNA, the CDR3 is TGTGCCAGCAGTTTTTCCTCGGGGTCTGGTGGTAACACCATATATTTT. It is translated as CASSFSSGSGGNTIYF. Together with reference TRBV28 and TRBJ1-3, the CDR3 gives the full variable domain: DVKVTQSSRYLVKRTGEKVFLECVQDMDHENMFWYRQDPGLGLRLIYFSYDVKMKEKGDIPEGYSVSREKKERFSLILESASTNQTSMYLCASSFSSGSGGNTIYFGEGSWLTVV.

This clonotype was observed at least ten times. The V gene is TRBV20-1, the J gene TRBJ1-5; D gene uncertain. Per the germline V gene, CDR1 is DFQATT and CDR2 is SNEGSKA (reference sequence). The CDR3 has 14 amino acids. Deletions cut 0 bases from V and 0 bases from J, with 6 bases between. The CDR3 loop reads CSARDPSSNQPQHF. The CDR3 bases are TGCAGTGCTAGAGATCCCAGTAGCAATCAGCCCCAGCATTTT.

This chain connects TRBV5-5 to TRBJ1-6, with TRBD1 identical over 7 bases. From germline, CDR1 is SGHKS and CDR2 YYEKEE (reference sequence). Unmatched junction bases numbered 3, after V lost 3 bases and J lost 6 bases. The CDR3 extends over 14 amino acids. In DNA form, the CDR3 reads TGTGCCAGCAGCTCGGGACAGCTTAATTCACCCCTCCACTTT. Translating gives CASSSGQLNSPLHF.

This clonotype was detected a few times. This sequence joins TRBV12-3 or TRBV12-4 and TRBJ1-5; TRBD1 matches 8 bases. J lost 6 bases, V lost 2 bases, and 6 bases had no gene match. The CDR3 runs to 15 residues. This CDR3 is CASSLRGTGGQPQHF. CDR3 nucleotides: TGTGCCAGCAGTTTAAGGGGTACAGGGGGTCAGCCCCAGCATTTT.

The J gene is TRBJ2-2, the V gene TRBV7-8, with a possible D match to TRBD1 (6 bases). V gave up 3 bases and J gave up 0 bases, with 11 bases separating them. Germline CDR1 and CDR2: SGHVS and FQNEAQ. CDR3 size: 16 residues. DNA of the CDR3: TGTGCCAGCAGCTTGACGGGACACACGAACACCGGGGAGCTGTTTTTT. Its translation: CASSLTGHTNTGELFF.

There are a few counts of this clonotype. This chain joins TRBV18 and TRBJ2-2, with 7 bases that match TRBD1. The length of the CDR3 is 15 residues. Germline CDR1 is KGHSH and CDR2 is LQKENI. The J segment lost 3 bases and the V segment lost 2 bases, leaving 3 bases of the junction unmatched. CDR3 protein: CASSPYTGDTGELFF. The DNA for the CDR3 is TGTGCCAGCTCACCATACACAGGGGACACCGGGGAGCTGTTTTTT.

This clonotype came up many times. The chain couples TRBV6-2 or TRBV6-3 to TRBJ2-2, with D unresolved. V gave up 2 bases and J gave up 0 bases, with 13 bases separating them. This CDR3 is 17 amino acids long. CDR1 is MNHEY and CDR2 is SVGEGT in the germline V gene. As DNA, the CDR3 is TGTGCCAGCAGTTACAGTCGTGACCGGCCGAACACCGGGGAGCTGTTTTTT. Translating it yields CASSYSRDRPNTGELFF.

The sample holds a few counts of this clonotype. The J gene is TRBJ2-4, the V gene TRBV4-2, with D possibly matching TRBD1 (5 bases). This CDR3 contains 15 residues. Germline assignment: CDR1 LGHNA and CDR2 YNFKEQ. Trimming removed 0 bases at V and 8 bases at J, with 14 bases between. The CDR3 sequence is CASSQEPQGWDIQYF. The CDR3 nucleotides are TGTGCCAGCAGCCAAGAACCCCAGGGTTGGGACATTCAGTACTTC.

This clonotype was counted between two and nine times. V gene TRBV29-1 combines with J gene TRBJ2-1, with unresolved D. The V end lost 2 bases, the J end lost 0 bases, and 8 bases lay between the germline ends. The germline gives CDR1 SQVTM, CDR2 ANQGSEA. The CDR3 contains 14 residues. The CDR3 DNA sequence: TGCAGCGTTGAATTGCGAAGCTCCTACAATGAGCAGTTCTTC. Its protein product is CSVELRSSYNEQFF.

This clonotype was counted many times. The CDR3 region has the DNA TGTGCCAGCAGTCCCTTGAGGGGACTAGCCCACAATGAGCAGTTCTTC. It codes for CASSPLRGLAHNEQFF. The chain is built from TRBV7-6 and TRBJ2-1; 9 bases fit TRBD2. Per the germline V gene, CDR1 is SGHVS and CDR2 is FNYEAQ. The V gene end was trimmed by 6 bases and the J gene end by 5 bases; junction bases not matched to a gene: 11. CDR3 size: 16 residues.

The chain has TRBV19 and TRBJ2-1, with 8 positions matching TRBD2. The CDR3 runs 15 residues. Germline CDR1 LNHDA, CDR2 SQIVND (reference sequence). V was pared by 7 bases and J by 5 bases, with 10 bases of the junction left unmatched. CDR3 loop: CASTSGGARHNEQFF. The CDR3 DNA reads TGTGCCAGTACCTCCGGGGGGGCCCGTCACAATGAGCAGTTCTTC.

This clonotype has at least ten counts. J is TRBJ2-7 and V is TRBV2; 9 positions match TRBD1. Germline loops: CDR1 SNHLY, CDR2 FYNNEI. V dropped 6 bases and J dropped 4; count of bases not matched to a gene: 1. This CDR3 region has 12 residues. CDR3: CASSDRGYEQYF. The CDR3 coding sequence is TGTGCCAGCAGCGACAGGGGGTACGAGCAGTACTTC. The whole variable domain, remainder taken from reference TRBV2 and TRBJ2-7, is EPEVTQTPSHQVTQMGQEVILRCVPISNHLYFYWYRQILGQKVEFLVSFYNNEISEKSEIFDDQFSVERPDGSNFTLKIRSTKLEDSAMYFCASSDRGYEQYFGPGTRLTVT.

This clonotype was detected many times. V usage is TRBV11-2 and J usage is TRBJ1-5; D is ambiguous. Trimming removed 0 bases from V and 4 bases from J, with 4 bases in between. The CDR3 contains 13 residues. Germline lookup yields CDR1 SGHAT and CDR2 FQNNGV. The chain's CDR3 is CASSLESNQPQHF. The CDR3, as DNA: TGTGCCAGCAGCTTAGAGTCGAATCAGCCCCAGCATTTT.

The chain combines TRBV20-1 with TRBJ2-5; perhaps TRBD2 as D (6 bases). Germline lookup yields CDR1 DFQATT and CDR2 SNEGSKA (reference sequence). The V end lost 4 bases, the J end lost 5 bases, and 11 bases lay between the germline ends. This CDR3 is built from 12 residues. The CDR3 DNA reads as TGCAGTGCTAAAGGAGGGATGGAGACCCAGTACTTC. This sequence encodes CSAKGGMETQYF.